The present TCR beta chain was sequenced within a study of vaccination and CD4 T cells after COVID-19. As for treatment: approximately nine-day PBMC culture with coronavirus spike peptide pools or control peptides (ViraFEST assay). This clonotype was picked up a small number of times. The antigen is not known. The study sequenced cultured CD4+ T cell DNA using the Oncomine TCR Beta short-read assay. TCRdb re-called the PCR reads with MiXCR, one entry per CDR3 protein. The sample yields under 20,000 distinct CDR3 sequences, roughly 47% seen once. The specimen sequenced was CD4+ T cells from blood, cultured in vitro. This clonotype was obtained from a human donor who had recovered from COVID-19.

CDR3 nucleotide sequence: TGTGCCACCAGTGTGGTTGCGGGAGGACCCTCGAACACCGGGGAGCTGTTTTTT. Translating gives CATSVVAGGPSNTGELFF. The chain links TRBV24-1 to TRBJ2-2, with TRBD2 identical over 8 bases. CDR3 length: 18 residues. V lost 5 bases, J lost 0 bases, and 10 bases stayed unmatched. From germline, CDR1 is KGHDR and CDR2 SFDVKD.